The 26 T cell receptor beta chains below all came from one sample that was sequenced in a study of blood T cells in healthy people across ages. Then a second PCR, running roughly 7 to 11 cycles, was carried out with a sample-barcoded 5' primer and a J-beta primer mix. TCRdb re-derived calls from the 5' RACE reads in MiXCR, one entry per CDR3 protein. The sample lists 1.5 million to 2 million distinct CDR3 sequences; about two fifths were seen once. Sequencing was carried out using blood. The receptors were gathered from a human donor in good health.

V is TRBV5-1 and J is TRBJ1-6, with D unresolved. The V and J ends lost 0 bases and 0 bases respectively, with 13 bases between them. CDR1 and CDR2 from the germline V gene are SGHRS and YFSETQ. The CDR3 totals 18 residues. Written as DNA, the CDR3 is TGCGCCAGCAGCTTGGTAGGGTTATCGAGCTCCTATAATTCACCCCTCCACTTT. This codes for CASSLVGLSSSYNSPLHF.

The CDR3 reads CASSPTQLASIYEQYF. The DNA of the CDR3 is TGCGCCAGCAGCCCAACTCAGCTAGCGTCAATCTACGAGCAGTACTTC. The V and J genes are TRBV4-1 and TRBJ2-7; TRBD2 might be the D (6 bases). Germline loops: CDR1 MGHRA, CDR2 YSYEKL. The CDR3 spans 16 residues. V was trimmed by 4 bases and J by 3 bases, leaving 19 bases between them.

This clonotype was observed a handful of times. The chain joins TRBV12-3 or TRBV12-4 to TRBJ2-5; TRBD1 is a possible D gene (6 bases). Trimming cost V 6 bases and J 3 bases, with 14 bases left between them. The CDR3 has 14 amino acids. CDR3 sequence: CASSVAGVEETQYF. The CDR3 DNA reads TGTGCCAGCAGCGTCGCAGGGGTTGAAGAGACCCAGTACTTC.

This chain connects TRBV12-3 or TRBV12-4 to TRBJ1-1; D possibly corresponds to TRBD1 (6 bases). The V end was cut by 3 bases, the J end by 3 bases, with 8 bases between. This CDR3 region has 13 residues. In DNA, the CDR3 is TGTGCCAGCAGTTTCAGGGGCTACACTGAAGCTTTCTTT. Its protein is CASSFRGYTEAFF.

The gene calls are TRBV20-1 and TRBJ1-5; possible D gene TRBD1, 6 bases. There are 14 residues in the CDR3. V gave up 6 bases and J gave up 5 bases, with 17 bases separating them. Germline CDR1 is DFQATT and CDR2 is SNEGSKA (reference sequence). The CDR3 coding sequence is TGCAGTGCCCGGGGACGAGGGGGGGATCAGCCCCAGCATTTT. Amino acids: CSARGRGGDQPQHF.

This clonotype was counted between two and nine times. The genes are TRBV25-1 and TRBJ1-2; D perhaps matches TRBD1 (5 bases). The CDR3 contains 16 residues. The V gene lost 1 base and the J gene lost 2 bases, with 14 bases spanning the gap. In germline, CDR1 is MGHDK, CDR2 SYGVNS. DNA of the CDR3: TGTGCCAGCAGTGAATCTTACGGTGAGGGGAACTATGGCTACACCTTC. Protein: CASSESYGEGNYGYTF.

The chain has TRBV7-2 and TRBJ1-2; D ambiguous. V lost 5 bases to trimming and J lost 0 bases, with 10 bases between them. CDR3 size: 14 residues. CDR1 and CDR2 (germline): SGHTA, FQGNSA. The CDR3 sequence is CASSQDGPNYGYTF. The CDR3 bases are TGTGCCAGCAGCCAGGACGGGCCTAACTATGGCTACACCTTC.

The chain joins TRBV4-3 to TRBJ2-3; the match to TRBD1 covers 7 bases. The CDR3 has 15 amino acids. Germline V gives CDR1 LGHNA, CDR2 YSLEER. With 2 bases clipped from V and 6 bases from J, the junction kept 8 bases outside the gene matches. CDR3 bases: TGCGCCAGCAGCCAAACTCGACAGGGCCCGGATACGCAGTATTTT. Its protein is CASSQTRQGPDTQYF.

This clonotype appeared a few times. This CDR3 reads CASSLSMVDTQYF. DNA for the CDR3: TGTGCCAGCAGCTTGAGTATGGTAGATACGCAGTATTTT. The rearrangement uses TRBV7-2 and TRBJ2-3; D remains ambiguous. Trimming pared 3 bases from V and 5 bases from J, leaving 9 bases between. CDR1 is SGHTA and CDR2 is FQGNSA in the germline V gene. The CDR3 consists of 13 residues.

The chain recombines TRBV5-1 with TRBJ2-2; D is perhaps TRBD1 (5 bases). Germline CDR1 reads SGHRS; CDR2 reads YFSETQ. The CDR3 has 16 amino acids. Trimming left V 0 bases short and J 0 bases short, with 9 bases between. Here the CDR3 DNA reads TGCGCCAGCAGCTTGGGTCAGGACACGAACACCGGGGAGCTGTTTTTT. Encoded protein: CASSLGQDTNTGELFF. The full variable domain, rest sourced from reference TRBV5-1 and TRBJ2-2, is KAGVTQTPRYLIKTRGQQVTLSCSPISGHRSVSWYQQTPGQGLQFLFEYFSETQRNKGNFPGRFSGRQFSNSRSEMNVSTLELGDSALYLCASSLGQDTNTGELFFGEGSRLTVL.

This clonotype was counted between two and nine times. The chain combines TRBV13 with TRBJ1-2, with no clear D. Trimming shortened V by 5 bases and J by 8 bases, and 24 bases separated the two germline ends. The CDR3 runs to 16 residues. CDR1 and CDR2 from the germline V gene are PRHDT and FYEKMQ (reference sequence). The CDR3 bases are TGTGCCAGCAGCACTTCGTTCGACATAACCCTAGGCGGCTACACCTTC. Protein: CASSTSFDITLGGYTF.

This clonotype was seen more than once but under ten times. The chain employs TRBV6-2 or TRBV6-3 and TRBJ2-3; D is uncertain. The V and J ends lost 9 bases and 0 bases respectively, with 13 bases between them. The CDR3 has 14 residues. The germline gives CDR1 MNHEY, CDR2 SVGEGT. CDR3 in amino acids: CASTPQASTDTQYF. The CDR3 DNA is TGTGCCAGTACCCCTCAGGCAAGCACAGATACGCAGTATTTT.

The chain is built from TRBV5-6 and TRBJ1-6; TRBD1 matches at 7 bases. Germline V gene lookup returns CDR1 SGHDT and CDR2 YYEEEE. Trimming took 4 bases from V and 14 from J; bases not matched to a gene: 15. The CDR3 is 15 residues long. The CDR3 here is CASSLVDREVETLHF. CDR3 DNA: TGTGCCAGCAGCCTTGTCGACAGGGAGGTCGAGACCCTCCACTTT.

Comments on this clonotype: The junction departs from the called germline gene at one end, perhaps through a read error. The chain uses TRBV25-1 and TRBJ2-4; D is possibly TRBD2 (6 bases). The J call may be mistaken, given a closer DNA end match to TRBJ2-7. This CDR3 has 13 amino acids. Per the germline V gene, CDR1 is MGHDK and CDR2 is SYGVNS. The DNA of the CDR3 is TGTACCAGCAAGAGGGGAGGTTCCTACGAGCAGTACTTC. Amino acid sequence: CTSKRGGSYEQYF.

The table lists this clonotype with many counts. The DNA for the CDR3 is TGCAGTGCTAGGCTAGTGAGTGAGACCCAGTACTTC. Its translation: CSARLVSETQYF. This chain links TRBV20-1 with TRBJ2-5; D remains unclear. CDR1 is DFQATT and CDR2 is SNEGSKA in the germline V gene (reference sequence). The CDR3 covers 12 residues. V lost 3 bases, J lost 5 bases, and 10 bases lay in between.

The gene calls are TRBV5-1 and TRBJ2-5, with D uncertain. The CDR3 is 14 residues long. The V end was cut by 6 bases, the J end by 3 bases, with 15 bases between. CDR1 is SGHRS, CDR2 YFSETQ, per germline. The CDR3 here is CASKREISKETQYF. DNA of the CDR3: TGCGCCAGCAAACGAGAGATTTCAAAAGAGACCCAGTACTTC.

The chain couples TRBV7-9 to TRBJ1-4, with D uncertain. CDR1 and CDR2 from the germline V gene are SEHNR and FQNEAQ (reference sequence). The CDR3 is 16 residues long. The V end was cut by 1 base, the J end by 3 bases, with 12 bases between. CDR3 sequence reads: CASSLVRGIPNEKLFF. The CDR3 bases are TGTGCCAGCAGCTTAGTTCGAGGAATCCCTAATGAAAAACTGTTTTTT. Full variable domain (missing parts from reference TRBV7-9 and TRBJ1-4): DTGVSQNPRHKITKRGQNVTFRCDPISEHNRLYWYRQTLGQGPEFLTYFQNEAQLEKSRLLSDRFSAERPKGSFSTLEIQRTEQGDSAMYLCASSLVRGIPNEKLFFGSGTQLSVL.

The chain carries TRBV6-1 and TRBJ2-2; the match to TRBD1 covers 7 bases. V lost 9 bases, J lost 2 bases, and 9 bases stayed unmatched. The CDR3 consists of 15 residues. Germline V gene lookup returns CDR1 MNHNS and CDR2 SASEGT. CDR3 coding DNA: TGTGCCAGTACAGGACAGGACCTAAACACCGGGGAGCTGTTTTTT. Residues: CASTGQDLNTGELFF.

The rearrangement links TRBV15 to TRBJ2-5; unclear D gene. Germline V gene data show CDR1 as LNHNV and CDR2 as YYDKDF (reference sequence). This CDR3 is 14 amino acids long. Trimming cost V 1 base and J 5 bases, with 11 bases left between them. The CDR3 spells CATSRVRIGETQYF. In nucleotides, the CDR3 is TGTGCCACCAGCAGAGTTCGGATAGGCGAGACCCAGTACTTC.

Note on this clonotype: This may be a read error: a much more frequent sequence differs by one nucleotide. This chain uses TRBV28 with TRBJ2-1; tentatively, D is TRBD1 or TRBD2 (7 bases each). Trimming left V 3 bases short and J 6 bases short, with 12 bases between. The CDR3 loop spans 14 amino acids. The germline V gene encodes CDR1 MDHEN and CDR2 SYDVKM. CDR3 DNA sequence: TGTGCCAGCAGTTTTACAGGGGAGGGCAATGAGCAGTTCTTC. It yields the protein CASSFTGEGNEQFF.

Remarks on this clonotype: This sequence may be a read error, since a much larger clone differs from it by one base. The rearrangement uses TRBV2 and TRBJ2-4; D ambiguous. TRBJ2-7 matches the DNA end more closely, so the J call is doubtful. The CDR3 is 11 residues long. Germline CDR1 reads SNHLY; CDR2 reads FYNNEI. CDR3 protein: CAGSETYEQYF. As DNA, the CDR3 is TGTGCCGGCAGTGAAACCTACGAGCAGTACTTC.

The CDR3 spells CASSLGGTGEKLFF. Written as DNA, the CDR3 is TGTGCCAGCAGCCTCGGAGGAACGGGTGAAAAACTGTTTTTT. The genes are TRBV6-5 and TRBJ1-4, with D unresolved. Trimming stripped 6 bases from V and 7 bases from J, with 15 bases between. The CDR3 sequence is 14 residues long. CDR1 and CDR2 (germline): MNHEY, SVGAGI.

The chain couples TRBV6-2 or TRBV6-3 to TRBJ2-4; 7 bases are shared with TRBD1. This CDR3 contains 14 residues. The V and J ends lost 6 bases and 11 bases, in that order; junction bases with no gene match: 13. Germline values: CDR1 MNHEY, CDR2 SVGEGT. CDR3 nucleotide sequence: TGTGCCAGCAGGCCTCAGGGGGTACAACTAGTTCAGTACTTC. It codes for CASRPQGVQLVQYF.

The chain has TRBV5-5 and TRBJ1-1; tentatively, D is TRBD1 (5 bases). The CDR3 spans 14 residues. The germline V and J ends were trimmed by 1 base and 7 bases, with 14 bases remaining between them. Per the germline V gene, CDR1 is SGHKS and CDR2 is YYEKEE (reference sequence). CDR3 sequence: CASSLTGGLGEAFF. The DNA of the CDR3 is TGTGCCAGCAGCTTGACTGGGGGGTTAGGTGAAGCTTTCTTT.

This chain uses TRBV7-9 with TRBJ2-1; D possibly uses TRBD1 or TRBD2 (6 bases each). V was trimmed by 1 base and J by 0 bases, leaving 19 bases between them. This CDR3 comprises 19 residues. CDR1 SEHNR and CDR2 FQNEAQ come from the germline V gene (reference sequence). The CDR3 bases are TGTGCCAGCAGCTTAGAGGGGGGCGGCCGGGGGTTCTCCTACAATGAGCAGTTCTTC. It codes for CASSLEGGGRGFSYNEQFF.

The chain links TRBV25-1 to TRBJ1-2, with no clear D. Germline CDR1 is MGHDK and CDR2 is SYGVNS. V was shortened by 4 bases and J by 3 bases, with 12 bases between the two germline ends. This CDR3 spans 14 amino acids. In DNA form, the CDR3 reads TGTGCCAGCAGTGGCTTTGGGGTACACTATGGCTACACCTTC. It specifies CASSGFGVHYGYTF.